The next 25 T cell receptor beta chains were all read from a single sample in a study of T cell repertoires in cytomegalovirus infection. TCRdb processed the reads anew with MiXCR; each CDR3 protein has one entry. The repertoire holds about 740,000 distinct CDR3 sequences, with 35% as singletons. The specimen sequenced was PBMCs. The receptor source for this set is a human donor in good health (CMV status not recorded). Some clones in this sample may be carry-over from other donors' samples.

This clonotype was seen more than once but under ten times. The rearrangement joins TRBV10-3 to TRBJ1-1; D ambiguous. Looked up from germline, CDR1 is ENHRY and CDR2 is SYGVKD. The V and J ends lost 0 bases and 10 bases respectively, with 9 bases between them. This CDR3 comprises 12 residues. In nucleotides, the CDR3 is TGTGCCATCAGTGAGTCGAGATCCGGAGCTTTCTTT. Translation: CAISESRSGAFF.

The chain links TRBV24-1 to TRBJ2-5, with 9 bases fitting TRBD1. Germline V gives CDR1 KGHDR, CDR2 SFDVKD. CDR3 length equals 15 residues. The ends lost 4 bases at V and 7 bases at J; junction bases unmatched: 9. The CDR3 DNA sequence: TGTGCCACCAGTGACTGGGGACAGGGTAAGGGGACCCAGTACTTC. Translated, it gives CATSDWGQGKGTQYF.

The chain uses TRBV7-8 and TRBJ1-4, with D hard to call. Germline lookup yields CDR1 SGHVS and CDR2 FQNEAQ. V shed 2 bases and J shed 10 bases, with 8 bases lying between them. The CDR3 has 12 amino acids. CDR3 bases: TGTGCCAGCAGCTTATTAGGTGGAAAACTGTTTTTT. Translated: CASSLLGGKLFF. The variable domain in full, with the rest retrieved from reference TRBV7-8 and TRBJ1-4, is GAGVSQSPRYKVAKRGQDVALRCDPISGHVSLFWYQQALGQGPEFLTYFQNEAQLDKSGLPSDRFFAERPEGSVSTLKIQRTQQEDSAVYLCASSLLGGKLFFGSGTQLSVL.

The V call is TRBV7-9, the J call TRBJ2-4; tentative D call: TRBD2 (6 bases). Trimming left V 5 bases short and J 4 bases short, with 21 bases between. Germline-derived CDR1 and CDR2 are SEHNR and FQNEAQ (reference sequence). The CDR3 consists of 17 residues. CDR3 sequence reads: CASSPEMGGRMKNIQYF. The DNA for the CDR3 is TGTGCCAGCAGCCCTGAAATGGGAGGCCGGATGAAAAACATTCAGTACTTC.

This clonotype was recorded a few times. The genes are TRBV19 and TRBJ1-1; 9 bases are a match to TRBD1. Trimming at V came to 8 bases and at J to 1 base, leaving 8 bases not matched to a gene. CDR3 size: 15 residues. CDR1 LNHDA and CDR2 SQIVND come from the germline V gene (reference sequence). This CDR3 reads CASSSRGQGNTEAFF. The CDR3 bases are TGTGCCAGTTCATCGCGGGGACAGGGGAACACTGAAGCTTTCTTT.

Notes on this clonotype: Germline and junction disagree at one end, which may indicate a read error. This chain joins TRBV19 and TRBJ2-7, with D possibly called TRBD1 or TRBD2 (6 bases each). The CDR3 is made up of 14 amino acids. In germline, CDR1 is LNHDA, CDR2 SQIVND (reference sequence). The CDR3 loop is CASSIGGQTYEKYF. DNA of the CDR3: TGTGCCAGTAGTATCGGGGGCCAAACCTACGAGAAGTACTTC.

This clonotype was observed a single time. The rearrangement joins TRBV3-1 to TRBJ1-1; 10 bases are shared with TRBD1. Looked up from germline, CDR1 is LGHDT and CDR2 is YNNKEL (reference sequence). The CDR3 loop spans 13 amino acids. V was pared by 7 bases and J by 4 bases, with 3 bases of the junction left unmatched. The CDR3 here is CASKGQGITEAFF. The CDR3 DNA is TGTGCCAGCAAGGGACAGGGGATCACTGAAGCTTTCTTT.

This clonotype came up many times. The V call is TRBV28, the J call TRBJ1-2; a weak D match, TRBD1 (5 bases). The germline V gene has CDR1 MDHEN and CDR2 SYDVKM. CDR3 size: 14 residues. Trimming removed 1 base at V and 7 bases at J, with 13 bases between. The CDR3 reads CASSLSRDSGGYTF. The DNA of the CDR3 is TGTGCCAGCAGTTTATCCAGGGATAGCGGTGGCTACACCTTC.

The J gene is TRBJ2-4, the V gene TRBV28; 11 bases match TRBD1. V was pared by 4 bases and J by 7 bases, with 9 bases of the junction left unmatched. CDR1 MDHEN and CDR2 SYDVKM come from the germline V gene. This CDR3 contains 16 residues. CDR3 DNA: TGTGCCAGCAGTTCTGGGGGGACAGGGGGTGCGAACATTCAGTACTTC. This sequence encodes CASSSGGTGGANIQYF.

This clonotype was seen many times. CDR3 DNA sequence: TGTGCCAGCAGCGGGCGACTAGTGTCTGAGCAGTTCTTC. It specifies CASSGRLVSEQFF. The chain uses TRBV7-2 and TRBJ2-1, with D possibly matching TRBD2 (6 bases). V was clipped by 5 bases and J by 9 bases, with 14 bases between them. CDR1 and CDR2 (germline): SGHTA, FQGNSA. This CDR3 spans 13 amino acids.

The chain recombines TRBV19 with TRBJ1-5; D gene uncertain. The CDR3 has 15 amino acids. With 5 bases removed from V and 6 bases from J, the gap between germline ends came to 17 bases. The V gene's germline CDR1 is LNHDA and CDR2 SQIVND (reference sequence). The CDR3 bases are TGTGCCAGTAGTGCCAGGACGGGGTCCGGTCAGCCCCAGCATTTT. It encodes CASSARTGSGQPQHF.

The gene calls are TRBV11-2 and TRBJ1-2; weak D call: TRBD1 (6 bases). CDR1 and CDR2 (germline): SGHAT, FQNNGV. This CDR3 spans 15 amino acids. Trimming removed 5 bases at V and 8 bases at J, with 21 bases between. CDR3 sequence (DNA): TGTGCCAGCAGCCCTACAGGGCTAAGAGAAAGAGGCTACACCTTC. Translation: CASSPTGLRERGYTF. The full variable domain, completed using reference TRBV11-2 and TRBJ1-2, is EAGVAQSPRYKIIEKRQSVAFWCNPISGHATLYWYQQILGQGPKLLIQFQNNGVVDDSQLPKDRFSAERLKGVDSTLKIQPAKLEDSAVYLCASSPTGLRERGYTFGSGTRLTVV.

This clonotype was recorded at least ten times. This chain links TRBV28 with TRBJ1-5, with D hard to call. The CDR3 contains 13 residues. Between the trimmed V and J ends, which lost 6 bases and 3 bases, there was a span of 9 bases. The germline gives CDR1 MDHEN, CDR2 SYDVKM. The CDR3 DNA follows: TGTGCCAGCAGCACGGGCCTCAATCAGCCCCAGCATTTT. This encodes CASSTGLNQPQHF.

This clonotype has only a few counts. The chain recombines TRBV6-8 with TRBJ1-5; no firm D call. The CDR3 runs 14 residues. The germline V gene encodes CDR1 MNHGY and CDR2 SAAAGT. Trimming cost V 2 bases and J 7 bases, with 12 bases left between them. The CDR3 DNA is TGTGCCAGCAGTTACGCCGGGAGTGCCCAGCCCCAGCATTTT. Its protein product is CASSYAGSAQPQHF.

The chain recombines TRBV5-6 with TRBJ2-7; D gene ambiguous. CDR1 SGHDT and CDR2 YYEEEE come from the germline V gene. The CDR3 consists of 15 residues. Trimming took 4 bases from V and 0 from J, leaving 14 bases between them. The CDR3 protein is CASSPKIASSYEQYF. The CDR3 DNA reads TGTGCCAGCAGCCCCAAGATCGCGAGCTCCTACGAGCAGTACTTC.

This clonotype occurred many times. The chain is built from TRBV28 and TRBJ2-5; D gene ambiguous. CDR3 length: 13 residues. The germline V gene encodes CDR1 MDHEN and CDR2 SYDVKM. Trimming took 6 bases from V and 2 from J, leaving 10 bases between them. Here the CDR3 reads CASSLMGQETQYF. CDR3 nucleotide sequence: TGTGCCAGCAGCCTTATGGGGCAAGAGACCCAGTACTTC.

The gene calls are TRBV19 and TRBJ1-5; no clear D. V lost 9 bases and J 0 bases, leaving 12 bases between the germline ends. The CDR3 is 14 residues long. From germline, CDR1 is LNHDA and CDR2 SQIVND (reference sequence). The CDR3 DNA sequence: TGTGCCAGCCAGTCCCGAGGTAGCAATCAGCCCCAGCATTTT. It is translated as CASQSRGSNQPQHF. Full variable domain (rest looked up from reference TRBV19 and TRBJ1-5): DGGITQSPKYLFRKEGQNVTLSCEQNLNHDAMYWYRQDPGQGLRLIYYSQIVNDFQKGDIAEGYSVSREKKESFPLTVTSAQKNPTAFYLCASQSRGSNQPQHFGDGTRLSIL.

Remarks on this clonotype: The CDR3 does not close with the conserved phenylalanine or tryptophan, likely indicating a read error. V and J are TRBV13 and TRBJ2-7, with D unclear. CDR1 is PRHDT, CDR2 FYEKMQ, per germline (reference sequence). This CDR3 has 13 amino acids. CDR3 protein: CASSLGPSYEQYL. CDR3 nucleotides: TGTGCCAGCAGCCTAGGACCCTCCTACGAGCAGTACTTA.

About this clonotype itself: One junction end disagrees with the germline gene, perhaps due to a read error. The rearrangement links TRBV14 to TRBJ1-2; D not certain. Germline CDR1 is SGHDN and CDR2 is FVKESK. The CDR3 contains 14 residues. CDR3 nucleotide sequence: TGTGCCAGCAGCGAAGAATCCAGGATCTATGGCTACACCTTC. As protein: CASSEESRIYGYTF. Full variable domain (remainder filled in from reference TRBV14 and TRBJ1-2): EAGVTQFPSHSVIEKGQTVTLRCDPISGHDNLYWYRRVMGKEIKFLLHFVKESKQDESGMPNNRFLAERTGGTYSTLKVQPAELEDSGVYFCASSEESRIYGYTFGSGTRLTVV.

This clonotype was recorded at least ten times. The J gene is TRBJ2-5, the V gene TRBV7-2; possibly TRBD2 for D (6 bases). CDR3 length equals 13 residues. CDR1 and CDR2 (germline): SGHTA, FQGNSA. V lost 5 bases, J lost 5 bases, and 12 bases lay in between. CDR3 amino acids: CASSLGLKETQYF. CDR3 nucleotides: TGTGCCAGCAGCCTGGGACTTAAGGAGACCCAGTACTTC. Filled out from reference TRBV7-2 and TRBJ2-5, the complete variable domain reads GAGVSQSPSNKVTEKGKDVELRCDPISGHTALYWYRQSLGQGLEFLIYFQGNSAPDKSGLPSDRFSAERTGGSVSTLTIQRTQQEDSAVYLCASSLGLKETQYFGPGTRLLVL.

This chain uses TRBV5-1 with TRBJ1-1, with D hard to call. Trimming pared 1 base from V and 7 bases from J, leaving 8 bases between. The CDR3 is 12 residues long. CDR1 SGHRS and CDR2 YFSETQ come from the germline V gene. Here the CDR3 DNA reads TGCGCCAGCAGCTTGTCCGTATTTGAAGCTTTCTTT. Its translation: CASSLSVFEAFF.

The genes are TRBV19 and TRBJ2-3, with TRBD2 as a possible D gene (6 bases). CDR1 is LNHDA and CDR2 is SQIVND in the germline V gene (reference sequence). The CDR3 is 13 amino acids. With 10 bases removed from V and 4 bases from J, the gap between germline ends came to 15 bases. The CDR3 protein is CATSLGGPDTQYF. In DNA, the CDR3 is TGTGCCACCTCACTCGGAGGGCCAGATACGCAGTATTTT.

A few counts support this clonotype. This chain uses TRBV6-1 with TRBJ1-2; D is possibly TRBD1 (5 bases). CDR1 is MNHNS and CDR2 is SASEGT in the germline V gene. This CDR3 comprises 11 residues. Trimming cost V 9 bases and J 5 bases, with 10 bases left between them. The CDR3, as DNA: TGTGCCAGTACCCGGGGGTATGGCTACACCTTC. Encoded protein: CASTRGYGYTF.

This clonotype was counted between two and nine times. The chain joins TRBV7-2 to TRBJ1-3; the D gene is possibly TRBD1 (6 bases). The ends were cut back, 2 bases at V and 4 bases at J, with 15 bases in the middle. Germline V gene lookup returns CDR1 SGHTA and CDR2 FQGNSA. The CDR3 totals 16 residues. CDR3 residues: CASSLISRGIGNTIYF. The CDR3, as DNA: TGTGCCAGCAGCTTAATAAGTAGGGGGATAGGAAACACCATATATTTT.

The chain carries TRBV2 and TRBJ2-1; TRBD1 matches at 7 bases. J gave up 4 bases and V 2 bases, and 8 bases lay outside the gene matches. Germline V CDR1 and CDR2: SNHLY, FYNNEI. The CDR3 loop spans 16 amino acids. The CDR3 DNA follows: TGTGCCAGCAGTGAATTTTCCGGGACAGCTTACAATGAGCAGTTCTTC. Translating gives CASSEFSGTAYNEQFF.